These 13 T cell receptor beta chains were sequenced from one sample in a study of blood T cell repertoires in COVID-19. Method: immunoSEQ multiplex PCR; TCRdb's copy keeps in-frame clones and lacks some. The data hold 250,000 or so clones, with about 89% observed a single time. The material sequenced was peripheral blood. The receptors shown here come from a woman aged 40 to 50 who had recovered from COVID-19.

The rearrangement joins TRBV7-8 to TRBJ2-7; D might be TRBD1 (7 bases). Looked up from germline, CDR1 is SGHVS and CDR2 is FQNEAQ. The germline V and J ends were trimmed by 1 base and 3 bases, with 16 bases remaining between them. The CDR3 is 16 residues long. CDR3 protein: CASSLVGGQEGYEQYF. The CDR3 nucleotides read TGTGCCAGCAGCTTAGTCGGAGGACAGGAGGGCTACGAGCAGTACTTC.

The V call is TRBV30, the J call TRBJ1-2; D is uncertain. Looked up from germline, CDR1 is GTSNPN and CDR2 is SVGIG (reference sequence). Trimming left V 5 bases short and J 7 bases short, with 14 bases between. The CDR3 has 12 amino acids. CDR3 sequence: CAWQLTGFGYTF. For the CDR3, the DNA is TGTGCCTGGCAACTGACGGGTTTTGGCTACACCTTC. Together with reference TRBV30 and TRBJ1-2, the CDR3 gives the full variable domain: SQTIHQWPATLVQPVGSPLSLECTVEGTSNPNLYWYRQAAGRGLQLLFYSVGIGQISSEVPQNLSASRPQDRQFILSSKKLLLSDSGFYLCAWQLTGFGYTFGSGTRLTVV.

The chain joins TRBV6-5 to TRBJ2-7; 7 bases are a match to TRBD2. CDR3 length equals 14 residues. With V trimmed by 5 bases and J by 3 bases, 7 bases remained unmatched. Germline V CDR1 and CDR2: MNHEY, SVGAGI. CDR3 bases: TGTGCCAGCAGTCGTTTCGGCGGGAGCTACGAGCAGTACTTC. It translates to CASSRFGGSYEQYF.

The table lists this clone with a count of one. The V gene is TRBV7-9, the J gene TRBJ2-7; 7 nucleotides align to TRBD2. Looked up from germline, CDR1 is SEHNR and CDR2 is FQNEAQ (reference sequence). The ends lost 1 base at V and 3 bases at J; junction bases unmatched: 9. This CDR3 is built from 16 residues. CDR3 sequence reads: CASSLEGGGGSYEQYF. Written as DNA, the CDR3 is TGTGCCAGCAGCTTAGAAGGTGGCGGGGGAAGCTACGAGCAGTACTTC.

This clone was recorded a few times. The genes are TRBV11-3 and TRBJ1-2; TRBD1 might be the D (6 bases). The CDR3 extends over 14 amino acids. The V gene lost 0 bases and the J gene lost 8 bases, with 13 bases spanning the gap. From germline, CDR1 is SGHNT and CDR2 YENEEA. The chain's CDR3 is CASSLEGTPSGYTF. In nucleotides, the CDR3 is TGTGCCAGCAGCTTAGAAGGGACACCTTCCGGCTACACCTTC.

This sequence joins TRBV7-2 and TRBJ1-4, with a possible D match to TRBD1 (6 bases). Trimming removed 0 bases from V and 8 bases from J, with 16 bases in between. Germline CDR1 is SGHTA and CDR2 is FQGNSA. The CDR3 consists of 16 residues. The CDR3 DNA follows: TGTGCCAGCAGCTTAGCGAGAGCAGGGGAGGGGGAAAAACTGTTTTTT. It translates to CASSLARAGEGEKLFF.

The DNA of the CDR3 is TGTGCCAGCGGGAGTTTCGGAAACACCATATATTTT. This codes for CASGSFGNTIYF. The V call is TRBV6-5, the J call TRBJ1-3; D is undetermined. Germline loops: CDR1 MNHEY, CDR2 SVGAGI. Trimming took off 8 bases at V and 4 bases at J, with 9 bases between the two ends. The CDR3 has 12 amino acids.

The chain combines TRBV11-2 with TRBJ2-2; no reliable D call. V lost 5 bases and J lost 3, with 7 bases in between. The germline V gene has CDR1 SGHAT and CDR2 FQNNGV. This CDR3 comprises 13 residues. Here the CDR3 reads CASSRADTGELFF. CDR3 nucleotide sequence: TGTGCCAGCAGCCGAGCCGACACCGGGGAGCTGTTTTTT.

The V call is TRBV3-1 (or the pseudogene TRBV3-2), the J call TRBJ2-7; the match to TRBD2 covers 11 bases. The CDR3 runs 19 residues. Germline assignment: CDR1 LGHDT and CDR2 YNNKEL (reference sequence). J lost 2 bases, V lost 4 bases, and 16 bases had no gene match. The CDR3: CASSPLGLGGLADTYEQYF. DNA of the CDR3: TGTGCCAGCAGCCCCCTGGGCCTGGGGGGACTAGCGGATACCTACGAGCAGTACTTC.

CDR3 loop: CASSAPTRNTGELFF. In DNA, the CDR3 is TGTGCCAGTAGTGCACCTACTAGGAACACCGGGGAGCTGTTTTTT. This chain links TRBV19 with TRBJ2-2, with D maybe TRBD2 (5 bases). The ends were cut back, 5 bases at V and 1 base at J, with 11 bases in the middle. The germline V gene encodes CDR1 LNHDA and CDR2 SQIVND (reference sequence). The CDR3 contains 15 residues.

This clone has just a few counts. For the CDR3, the DNA is TGTGCCAGCAGCTTAGCGACTAGCGGGAGGATCGGTGAGCAGTTCTTC. Its translation: CASSLATSGRIGEQFF. The chain joins TRBV7-3 to TRBJ2-1; TRBD2 matches 13 bases. The CDR3 has 16 residues. Trimming at V came to 2 bases and at J to 9 bases, leaving 7 bases not matched to a gene. The germline V gene encodes CDR1 SGHTA and CDR2 FQGTGA.

This clone was picked up a small number of times. The chain uses TRBV30 and TRBJ1-2, with a weak D call TRBD1 (6 bases). The CDR3 length is 16 residues. Per the germline V gene, CDR1 is GTSNPN and CDR2 is SVGIG (reference sequence). Trimming took 1 base from V and 4 from J, leaving 19 bases between them. The CDR3: CAWSAIFQGSGYGYTF. CDR3 in DNA: TGTGCCTGGAGTGCGATTTTCCAGGGGTCGGGCTATGGCTACACCTTC.

The rearrangement uses TRBV9 and TRBJ2-3; 12 bases align to TRBD2. This CDR3 is 16 amino acids long. Germline values: CDR1 SGDLS, CDR2 YYNGEE. V dropped 0 bases and J dropped 2; count of bases not matched to a gene: 1. The CDR3 DNA is TGTGCCAGCAGCGTAGGGACTAGCGGGAACACAGATACGCAGTATTTT. This gives the protein CASSVGTSGNTDTQYF. Full variable domain (remainder filled in from reference TRBV9 and TRBJ2-3): DSGVTQTPKHLITATGQRVTLRCSPRSGDLSVYWYQQSLDQGLQFLIQYYNGEERAKGNILERFSAQQFPDLHSELNLSSLELGDSALYFCASSVGTSGNTDTQYFGPGTRLTVL.